This record looks at one T cell receptor (beta chain) sequence and its context. What antigen it recognizes has not been identified. Within one base of it there is no much larger clone, and no base qualities were kept. The treatment or condition label, read with the paper, signifies: live attenuated yellow fever vaccine strain. At each blood-draw timepoint, two biological replicates of bulk PBMCs were obtained. A standard Ficoll-Paque protocol was used to isolate PBMCs from peripheral blood. TriZol was used to extract RNA from bulk PBMCs, from CD4 and CD8 fractions, and from dextramer-positive and dextramer-negative fractions. Synthesis of TCR cDNA relied on 5'RACE template switching, a step that introduced a universal primer site along with unique molecular identifiers. Priming of cDNA synthesis was performed from both the TCR alpha and TCR beta constant segments. Library amplification used two PCR steps, and the second PCR step added sample barcodes and sequencing adapters. Sequencing of the libraries was done on either Illumina HiSeq 2500 (2x100 bp) or NovaSeq (2x150 bp). In the original analysis: Demultiplexing of reads and collapsing into UMI consensus sequences were performed with MIGEC, and V(D)J alignment was carried out with MiXCR. Vaccine-responding clonotypes were identified with edgeR using replicate PBMC samples, with FDR below 0.01 and a log2 fold change above 5 up to day 15 being required. Bulk clonotypes were assigned CD4 or CD8 identity according to which sequenced CD4 or CD8 repertoire held them at higher abundance. TCRdb reran the public reads through fastp at Q25 and MiXCR, keeping productive beta chains. Here each entry gathers all rows of one CDR3 protein and keeps the most common genes and DNA. The V and J calls come from TCRdb's annotation, not from the publication. This sample is represented by about 580,000 distinct CDR3 sequences; around 16% of them were singletons. The top ten clonotypes cover roughly a sixth of the sample.

The germline V gene sets CDR1 to MDHEN and CDR2 to SYDVKM. V is pared back by 5 bases and J by 5 bases, with 13 bases lying between the germline termini. Measured from the cysteine to the valine, the CDR3 is 13 residues long. Only CDR3 DNA remains: 39 bases, in frame from the first base. The sample originates from a study of T cells after yellow fever vaccination (dated by TCRdb to about 2019). Background for the entire study: The SMART-Seq v4 Ultra Low Input RNA kit was used to prepare libraries from fractions with low cell numbers. To follow T-cell clones before and after primary and booster YFV17D yellow fever vaccination, bulk TCR alpha and beta repertoires were sequenced over time. Two healthy male donors, one aged 18 to 30 and one aged 30 to 40 years, made up the cohort. Blood was drawn at multiple timepoints before and after primary and secondary immunization, with bulk PBMC replicates and cell subsets isolated. What the study reported, not specific to this receptor: Most clones expanded after primary vaccination (96% of CD4 and roughly 90% of CD8) were re-detected after the booster, suggesting that broad memory maintenance occurred. Only a couple of donors were included in the study, so the extent to which the findings can be generalized is limited. A small share of clonotypes was detected in both CD4 and CD8 compartments, with the overlap likely arising from convergent recombination. Because abundant contaminating clonotypes from the bulk population could be contained in FACS-sorted repertoires, computational filtering was required. Compared with the primary T-cell response, the secondary T-cell response was weaker but faster, peaking on day 5 rather than day 15.

The sample was PBMCs, taken 4 to 5 days after the first yellow fever vaccination. The source of this sequence is a man between 18 and 29 years old who received the YFV17D yellow fever vaccine. The V and J genes are TRBV28 and TRBJ2-7, and perhaps TRBD2 as D gene, on 6 matching bases. Read as DNA, the sequence is TGTGCCAGCAGTGGCCTAGCGAGGGACGAGCAGTACGTC. Translated, it reads CASSGLARDEQYV.